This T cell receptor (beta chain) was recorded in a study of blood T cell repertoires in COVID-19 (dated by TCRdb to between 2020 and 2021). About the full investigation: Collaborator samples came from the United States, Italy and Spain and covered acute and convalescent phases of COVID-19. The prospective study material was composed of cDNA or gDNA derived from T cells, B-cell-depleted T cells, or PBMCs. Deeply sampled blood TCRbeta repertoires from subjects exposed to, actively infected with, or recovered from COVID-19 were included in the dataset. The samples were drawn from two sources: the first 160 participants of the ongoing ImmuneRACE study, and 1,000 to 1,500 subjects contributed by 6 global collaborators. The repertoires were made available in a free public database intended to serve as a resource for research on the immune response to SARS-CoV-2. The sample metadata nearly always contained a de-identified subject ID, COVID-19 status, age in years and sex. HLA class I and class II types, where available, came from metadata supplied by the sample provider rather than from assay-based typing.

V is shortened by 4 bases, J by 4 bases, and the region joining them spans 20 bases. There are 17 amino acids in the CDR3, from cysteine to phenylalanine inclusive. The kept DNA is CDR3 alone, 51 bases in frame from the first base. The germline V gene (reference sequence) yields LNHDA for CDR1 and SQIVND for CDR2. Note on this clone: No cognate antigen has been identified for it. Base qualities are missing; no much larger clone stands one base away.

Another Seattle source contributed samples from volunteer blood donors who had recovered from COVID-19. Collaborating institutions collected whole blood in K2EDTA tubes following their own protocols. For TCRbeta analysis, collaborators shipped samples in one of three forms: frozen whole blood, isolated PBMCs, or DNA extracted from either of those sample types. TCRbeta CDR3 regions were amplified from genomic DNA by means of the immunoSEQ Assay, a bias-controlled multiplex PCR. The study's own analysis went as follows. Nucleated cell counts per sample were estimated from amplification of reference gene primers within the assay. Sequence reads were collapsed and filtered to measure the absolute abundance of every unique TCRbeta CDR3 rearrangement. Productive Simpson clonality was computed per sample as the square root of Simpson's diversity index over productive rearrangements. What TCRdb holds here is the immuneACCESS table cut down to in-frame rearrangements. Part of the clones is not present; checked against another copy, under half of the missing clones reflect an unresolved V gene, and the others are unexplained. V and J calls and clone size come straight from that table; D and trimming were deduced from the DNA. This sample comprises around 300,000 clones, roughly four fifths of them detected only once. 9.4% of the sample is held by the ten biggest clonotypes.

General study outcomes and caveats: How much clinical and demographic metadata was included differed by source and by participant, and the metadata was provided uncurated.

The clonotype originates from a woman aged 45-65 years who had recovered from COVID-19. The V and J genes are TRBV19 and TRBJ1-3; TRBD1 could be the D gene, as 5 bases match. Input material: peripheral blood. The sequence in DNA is TGTGCCAGTAGTACCCAGTTTGGAGGGGTGTTCGGAAACACCATATATTTT. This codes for CASSTQFGGVFGNTIYF.